The rows below give T cell receptor beta chains drawn from one sample of a study of OX40 agonist ivuxolimab in advanced cancers. The protocol was immunoSEQ multiplex PCR, while the TCRdb copy is restricted to in-frame clones and leaves out a portion. The data contain approximately 25,000 clones, 77% of them singletons. The material was CD4+ or CD8+ T cells sorted from blood, obtained in a trial of the OX40 agonist ivuxolimab. These receptors were obtained from an adult with an advanced solid tumor such as melanoma, head and neck, liver or kidney cancer. Both conserved end residues are part of each CDR3.

TRBV11-1	TRBJ2-7	CASSPEEFGSEQYF
TRBV5-8	TRBJ1-1	CASSRMTGVTEAFF
TRBV11-2	TRBJ1-5	CASSLGPDGAQPQHF
TRBV5-6	TRBJ1-4	CASSLRGGGEKLFF
TRBV5-6	TRBJ2-7	CASSFSYEQYF
TRBV5-4	TRBJ2-1	CASSPPDRDEPFF
TRBV7-9	TRBJ2-7	CASSSPGSYEQYF
TRBV9	TRBJ1-1	CASSYDRNTEAFF
TRBV19	TRBJ1-1	CASSINRDRADGNEAFF
TRBV19	TRBJ1-5	CASEVGGGIRPQHF
TRBV19	TRBJ1-5	CASNPDRENQPQHF
TRBV11-3	TRBJ2-3	CASSSTSEGHTDTQYF
TRBV9	TRBJ2-1	CASSVTGTGPYNEQFF
TRBV7-9	TRBJ2-5	CASSQGTGGRGEQYF
TRBV11-2	TRBJ2-3	CASSLGGPDTQYF
TRBV7-2	TRBJ1-2	CASSFRQGAPGYTF
TRBV10-3	TRBJ1-2	CATTTPGLSYGYTF
TRBV29-1	TRBJ2-5	CSVEKGGVRRETQYF
TRBV7-3	TRBJ1-2	CASSRQKGGYGYTF
TRBV6-5	TRBJ2-7	CASTPAGSSYEQYF
TRBV19	TRBJ2-3	CASSPRTVPDTQYF
TRBV29-1	TRBJ2-3	CSVGGSTDTQYF
TRBV7-9	TRBJ1-1	CASSPGGKAGRNTEAFF
TRBV9	TRBJ1-6	CASEAGSGLSPLHF
TRBV9	TRBJ1-4	CASSALQGPNEKLFF
TRBV6-5	TRBJ1-5	CASSGGGNQPQHF
TRBV7-9	TRBJ1-2	CASTALGRSYGYTF
TRBV7-2	TRBJ2-7	CASSLVGEQYF
TRBV20-1	TRBJ2-1	CSASGGGEQFF
TRBV27	TRBJ2-1	CASSTRQSYNEQFF